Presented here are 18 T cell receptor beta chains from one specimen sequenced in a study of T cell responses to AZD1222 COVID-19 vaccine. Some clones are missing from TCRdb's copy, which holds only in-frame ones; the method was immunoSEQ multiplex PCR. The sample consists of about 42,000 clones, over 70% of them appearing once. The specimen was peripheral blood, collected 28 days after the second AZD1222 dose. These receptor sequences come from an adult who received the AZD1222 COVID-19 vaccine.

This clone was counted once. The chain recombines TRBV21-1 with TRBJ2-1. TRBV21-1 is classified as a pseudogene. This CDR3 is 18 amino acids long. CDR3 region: CASSKKKGVCGDDNEQFF. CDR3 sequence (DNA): TGTGCCAGCAGCAAAAAAAAGGGGGTCTGCGGGGACGACAATGAGCAGTTCTTC.

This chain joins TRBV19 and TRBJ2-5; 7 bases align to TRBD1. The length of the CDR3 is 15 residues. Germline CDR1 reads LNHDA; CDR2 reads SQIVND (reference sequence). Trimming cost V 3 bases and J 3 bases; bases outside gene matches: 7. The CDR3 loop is CASSMSRGTEETQYF. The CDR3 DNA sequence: TGTGCCAGTAGTATGTCCAGGGGGACGGAAGAGACCCAGTACTTC. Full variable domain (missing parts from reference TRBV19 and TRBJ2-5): DGGITQSPKYLFRKEGQNVTLSCEQNLNHDAMYWYRQDPGQGLRLIYYSQIVNDFQKGDIAEGYSVSREKKESFPLTVTSAQKNPTAFYLCASSMSRGTEETQYFGPGTRLLVL.

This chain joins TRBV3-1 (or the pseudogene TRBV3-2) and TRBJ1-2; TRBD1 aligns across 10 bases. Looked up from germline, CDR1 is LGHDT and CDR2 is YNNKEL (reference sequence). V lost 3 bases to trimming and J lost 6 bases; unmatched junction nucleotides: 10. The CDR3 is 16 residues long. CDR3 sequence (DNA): TGTGCCAGCAGCCAGAGGAGAATTGGGACAGGGGATGGCTACACCTTC. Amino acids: CASSQRRIGTGDGYTF.

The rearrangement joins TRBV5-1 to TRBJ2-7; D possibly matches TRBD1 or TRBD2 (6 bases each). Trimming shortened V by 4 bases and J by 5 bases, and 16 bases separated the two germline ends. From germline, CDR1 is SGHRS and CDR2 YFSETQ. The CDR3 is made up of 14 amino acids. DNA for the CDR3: TGCGCCAGCAGCGTCGGAGGGGCAGGGGACGAGCAGTACTTC. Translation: CASSVGGAGDEQYF.

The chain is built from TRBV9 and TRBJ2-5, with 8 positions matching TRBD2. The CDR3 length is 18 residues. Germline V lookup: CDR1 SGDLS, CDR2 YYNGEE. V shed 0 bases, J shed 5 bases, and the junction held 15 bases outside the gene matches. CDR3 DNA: TGTGCCAGCAGCGTAGCTCCTATTGGGGGACTAGGAAGGGAGACCCAGTACTTC. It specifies CASSVAPIGGLGRETQYF.

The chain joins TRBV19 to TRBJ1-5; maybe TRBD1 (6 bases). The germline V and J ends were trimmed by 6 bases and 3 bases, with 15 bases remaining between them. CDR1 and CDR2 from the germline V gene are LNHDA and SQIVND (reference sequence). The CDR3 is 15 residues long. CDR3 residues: CASRGHGGYNQPQHF. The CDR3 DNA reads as TGTGCCAGTAGGGGACACGGGGGGTACAATCAGCCCCAGCATTTT.

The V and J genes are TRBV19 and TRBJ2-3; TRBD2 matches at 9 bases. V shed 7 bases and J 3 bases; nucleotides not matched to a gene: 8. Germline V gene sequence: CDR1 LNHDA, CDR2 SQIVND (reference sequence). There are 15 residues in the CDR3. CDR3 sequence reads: CASIGPAGGTDTQYF. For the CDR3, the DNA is TGTGCCAGTATAGGTCCAGCGGGGGGAACAGATACGCAGTATTTT.

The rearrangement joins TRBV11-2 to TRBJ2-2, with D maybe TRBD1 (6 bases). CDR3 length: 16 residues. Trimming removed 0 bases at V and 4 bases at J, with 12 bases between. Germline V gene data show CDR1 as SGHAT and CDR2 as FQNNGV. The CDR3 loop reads CASSLDGRGFTGELFF. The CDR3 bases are TGTGCCAGCAGCTTAGACGGCAGGGGCTTCACCGGGGAGCTGTTTTTT. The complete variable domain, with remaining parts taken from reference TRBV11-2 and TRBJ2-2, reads EAGVAQSPRYKIIEKRQSVAFWCNPISGHATLYWYQQILGQGPKLLIQFQNNGVVDDSQLPKDRFSAERLKGVDSTLKIQPAKLEDSAVYLCASSLDGRGFTGELFFGEGSRLTVL.

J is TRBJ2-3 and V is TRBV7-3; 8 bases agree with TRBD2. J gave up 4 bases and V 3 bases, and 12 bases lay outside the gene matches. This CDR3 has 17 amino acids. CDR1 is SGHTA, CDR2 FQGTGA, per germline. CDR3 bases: TGTGCCAGCAGCTTGACCCCGGGACTAGTAGGCGCAGATACGCAGTATTTT. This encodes CASSLTPGLVGADTQYF. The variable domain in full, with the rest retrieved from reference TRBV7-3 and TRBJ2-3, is GAGVSQTPSNKVTEKGKYVELRCDPISGHTALYWYRQSLGQGPEFLIYFQGTGAADDSGLPNDRFFAVRPEGSVSTLKIQRTERGDSAVYLCASSLTPGLVGADTQYFGPGTRLTVL.

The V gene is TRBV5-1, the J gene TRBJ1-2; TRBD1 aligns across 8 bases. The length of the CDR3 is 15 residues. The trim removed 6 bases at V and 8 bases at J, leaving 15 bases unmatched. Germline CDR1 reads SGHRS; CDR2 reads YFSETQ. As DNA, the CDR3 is TGCGCCAGCACCCTAATAGGACAGGGAGGAGGAGGCTACACCTTC. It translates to CASTLIGQGGGGYTF.

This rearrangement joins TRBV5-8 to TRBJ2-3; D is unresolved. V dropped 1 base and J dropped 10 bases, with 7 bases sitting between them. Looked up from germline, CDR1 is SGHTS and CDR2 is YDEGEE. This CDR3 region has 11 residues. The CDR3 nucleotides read TGTGCCAGCAGCTTGCCGGAGCCGCAGTATTTT. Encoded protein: CASSLPEPQYF.

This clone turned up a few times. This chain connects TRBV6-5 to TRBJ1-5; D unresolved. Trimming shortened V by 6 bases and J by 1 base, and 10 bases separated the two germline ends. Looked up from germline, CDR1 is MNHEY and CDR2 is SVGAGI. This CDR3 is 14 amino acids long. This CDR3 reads CASSRLGSNQPQHF. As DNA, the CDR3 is TGTGCCAGCAGCCGCCTGGGGAGCAATCAGCCCCAGCATTTT.

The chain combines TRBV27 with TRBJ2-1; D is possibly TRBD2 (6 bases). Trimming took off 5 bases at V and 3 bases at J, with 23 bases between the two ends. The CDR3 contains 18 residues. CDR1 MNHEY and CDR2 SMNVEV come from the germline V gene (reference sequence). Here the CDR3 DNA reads TGTGCCAGCAGTCGACCCCGCAGGACCGGGACTGGCTACAATGAGCAGTTCTTC. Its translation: CASSRPRRTGTGYNEQFF.

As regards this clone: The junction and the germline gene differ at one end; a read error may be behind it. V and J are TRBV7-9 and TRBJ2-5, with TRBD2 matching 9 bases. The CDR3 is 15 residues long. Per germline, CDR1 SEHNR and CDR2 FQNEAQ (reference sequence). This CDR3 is CVSARSSGGRETQYF. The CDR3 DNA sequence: TGTGTCAGCGCCCGGAGTAGCGGGGGACGAGAGACCCAGTACTTC.

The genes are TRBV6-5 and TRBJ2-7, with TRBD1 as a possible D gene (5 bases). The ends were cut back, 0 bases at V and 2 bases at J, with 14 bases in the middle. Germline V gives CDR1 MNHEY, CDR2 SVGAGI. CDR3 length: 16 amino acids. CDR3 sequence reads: CASSYSRAGSTYEQYF. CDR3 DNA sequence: TGTGCCAGCAGTTACTCCAGGGCAGGGTCTACCTACGAGCAGTACTTC.

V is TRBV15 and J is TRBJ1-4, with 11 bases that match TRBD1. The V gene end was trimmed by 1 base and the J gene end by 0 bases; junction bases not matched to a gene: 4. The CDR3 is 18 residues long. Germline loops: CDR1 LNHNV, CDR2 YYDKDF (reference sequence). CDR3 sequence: CATSRAGQGAATNEKLFF. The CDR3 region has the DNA TGTGCCACCAGCAGAGCAGGACAGGGGGCCGCAACTAATGAAAAACTGTTTTTT. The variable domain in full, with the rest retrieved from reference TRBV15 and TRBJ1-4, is DAMVIQNPRYQVTQFGKPVTLSCSQTLNHNVMYWYQQKSSQAPKLLFHYYDKDFNNEADTPDNFQSRRPNTSFCFLDIRSPGLGDTAMYLCATSRAGQGAATNEKLFFGSGTQLSVL.

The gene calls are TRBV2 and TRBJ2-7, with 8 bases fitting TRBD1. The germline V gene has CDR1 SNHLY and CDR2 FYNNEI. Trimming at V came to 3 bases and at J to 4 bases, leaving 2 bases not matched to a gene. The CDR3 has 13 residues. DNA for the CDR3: TGTGCCAGCAGTGACAGGGGGCAGTACGAGCAGTACTTC. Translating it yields CASSDRGQYEQYF.

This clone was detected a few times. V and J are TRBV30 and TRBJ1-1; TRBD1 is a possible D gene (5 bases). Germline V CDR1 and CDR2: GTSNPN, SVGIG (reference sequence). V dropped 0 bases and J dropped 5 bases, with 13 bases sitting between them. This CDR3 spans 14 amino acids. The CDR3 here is CAWSVLSGLTEAFF. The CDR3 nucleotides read TGTGCCTGGAGTGTACTTTCGGGGCTAACTGAAGCTTTCTTT.